One sample yielded the 32 T cell receptor beta chains listed below, sequenced in a study of blood T cell repertoires in COVID-19 (dated by TCRdb to about 2020). Library preparation was by the immunoSEQ multiplex PCR assay. The clones in this table, taken by TCRdb from immuneACCESS, are in-frame only. Not every clone is retained; where verified, under half of the shortfall comes from an unresolved V gene, and the cause of the rest is unknown. The sample contains 300,000 to 350,000 clones, around 86% of them found a single time. The top ten hold approximately 4.6% of the sample. Source material: PBMCs or T cells enriched from blood (not recorded which). These receptor sequences come from a woman aged 40-49 years with acute COVID-19.

V gene TRBV28 combines with J gene TRBJ2-7, with 11 bases identical to TRBD2. Germline trimming cut 6 bases from V and 3 bases from J; bases unmatched to any gene: 4. Germline CDR1 MDHEN, CDR2 SYDVKM. The CDR3 has 14 amino acids. The CDR3, as DNA: TGTGCCAGCAGACCGGGACTAGCGGTCTACGAGCAGTACTTC. This codes for CASRPGLAVYEQYF.

The chain carries TRBV18 and TRBJ1-4; no clear D gene. This CDR3 region has 13 residues. Trimming cost V 1 base and J 13 bases, with 13 bases left between them. Germline loops: CDR1 KGHSH, CDR2 LQKENI. The DNA of the CDR3 is TGTGCCAGCTCACCACAGCTAGAGGAGGCACTGTTTTTT. This translates into CASSPQLEEALFF. The full variable domain, in which reference TRBV18 and TRBJ1-4 provide the parts outside the CDR3, is NAGVMQNPRHLVRRRGQEARLRCSPMKGHSHVYWYRQLPEEGLKFMVYLQKENIIDESGMPKERFSAEFPKEGPSILRIQQVVRGDSAAYFCASSPQLEEALFFGSGTQLSVL.

The V and J genes are TRBV9 and TRBJ2-2; TRBD2 is a possible D gene (7 bases). The CDR3 runs 16 residues. Trimming cost V 7 bases and J 3 bases, with 19 bases left between them. Germline V gene data show CDR1 as SGDLS and CDR2 as YYNGEE. CDR3 in amino acids: CASSRGGSGHTGELFF. CDR3 nucleotide sequence: TGTGCCAGCTCGAGGGGGGGCAGCGGGCACACCGGGGAGCTGTTTTTT. Looking up the rest from reference TRBV9 and TRBJ2-2 gives the full variable domain: DSGVTQTPKHLITATGQRVTLRCSPRSGDLSVYWYQQSLDQGLQFLIQYYNGEERAKGNILERFSAQQFPDLHSELNLSSLELGDSALYFCASSRGGSGHTGELFFGEGSRLTVL.

This chain links TRBV27 with TRBJ1-6; maybe TRBD1 (6 bases). CDR3 length: 16 amino acids. The V end lost 7 bases, the J end lost 7 bases, and 20 bases lay between the germline ends. Germline V lookup: CDR1 MNHEY, CDR2 SMNVEV (reference sequence). As DNA, the CDR3 is TGTGCCAGCACGTCGACACCCCTAGGGGGAAATTCACCCCTCCACTTT. Translation gives CASTSTPLGGNSPLHF.

The V gene is TRBV15, the J gene TRBJ1-3; no clear D. The CDR3 is 17 residues long. V gave up 0 bases and J gave up 2 bases, with 14 bases separating them. Per germline, CDR1 LNHNV and CDR2 YYDKDF (reference sequence). CDR3 sequence reads: CATSRDITIRAGNTIYF. DNA of the CDR3: TGTGCCACCAGCAGAGATATAACAATACGGGCTGGAAACACCATATATTTT.

This chain joins TRBV9 and TRBJ1-4; D may be TRBD1 (5 bases). The CDR3 sequence is 15 residues long. CDR1 and CDR2 (germline): SGDLS, YYNGEE. V lost 3 bases and J lost 8, with 17 bases in between. The CDR3 reads CASSGEGRRGEKLFF. In nucleotides, the CDR3 is TGTGCCAGCAGCGGTGAGGGGCGGCGGGGAGAAAAACTGTTTTTT.

The chain has TRBV4-3 and TRBJ1-1; D is perhaps TRBD1 (5 bases). The CDR3 contains 15 residues. With 4 bases removed from V and 1 base from J, the gap between germline ends came to 13 bases. Germline assignment: CDR1 LGHNA and CDR2 YSLEER. CDR3 residues: CASSPGGGGNTEAFF. In nucleotides, the CDR3 is TGCGCCAGCAGCCCCGGGGGGGGTGGGAACACTGAAGCTTTCTTT.

The chain carries TRBV7-2 and TRBJ2-7; a weak D match, TRBD2 (6 bases). Trimming left V 3 bases short and J 6 bases short, with 12 bases between. This CDR3 is built from 13 residues. Germline values: CDR1 SGHTA, CDR2 FQGNSA. The DNA of the CDR3 is TGTGCCAGCAGCTTCCGGGACTTTCGCGAGCAGTACTTC. Encoded protein: CASSFRDFREQYF.

This rearrangement joins TRBV6-4 to TRBJ1-2; D gene uncertain. The CDR3 consists of 14 residues. V was trimmed by 6 bases and J by 0 bases, leaving 11 bases between them. Germline CDR1 reads MRHNA; CDR2 reads SNTAGT. The CDR3, as DNA: TGTGCCAGCAGAGGAAGCACAGCTAACTATGGCTACACCTTC. This gives the protein CASRGSTANYGYTF.

This clone came up once. V usage is TRBV4-3 and J usage is TRBJ2-5; 11 nucleotides align to TRBD2. The CDR3 covers 17 residues. Germline assignment: CDR1 LGHNA and CDR2 YSLEER. V lost 0 bases and J lost 2; bases outside the gene matches: 5. For the CDR3, the DNA is TGCGCCAGCAGCCAAGATATCGCTAGCGGGGGGCAAGAGACCCAGTACTTC. Protein: CASSQDIASGGQETQYF.

The gene calls are TRBV28 and TRBJ2-7; TRBD2 aligns across 10 bases. The junction had 4 bases not matched to a gene; V was cut back by 5 bases and J by 3 bases. Germline CDR1 and CDR2: MDHEN and SYDVKM. The CDR3 sequence is 14 residues long. The CDR3 nucleotides are TGTGCCAGCAGTATAGCGGGAGGACACTACGAGCAGTACTTC. Amino acids: CASSIAGGHYEQYF.

This clone has a handful of counts. The CDR3 DNA is TGCAGTGCTAGTACGGGAACGAGCAATCAGCCCCAGCATTTT. It encodes CSASTGTSNQPQHF. The rearrangement uses TRBV20-1 and TRBJ1-5; D unresolved. Trimming removed 3 bases at V and 1 base at J, with 10 bases between. Looked up from germline, CDR1 is DFQATT and CDR2 is SNEGSKA (reference sequence). The CDR3 spans 14 residues.

The chain recombines TRBV27 with TRBJ1-2; a weak D match, TRBD1 (6 bases). CDR3 length: 17 amino acids. Deletions cut 2 bases from V and 0 bases from J, with 16 bases between. The germline CDR1 and CDR2 sequences are MNHEY and SMNVEV (reference sequence). The CDR3 loop is CASSLSIRGAPNYGYTF. In DNA, the CDR3 is TGTGCCAGCAGTTTAAGTATTCGGGGGGCCCCTAACTATGGCTACACCTTC.

This sequence joins TRBV28 and TRBJ2-1, with 9 bases fitting TRBD2. Germline V lookup: CDR1 MDHEN, CDR2 SYDVKM. The CDR3 is 18 amino acids. V trimming: 7 bases; J trimming: 6 bases; junction bases outside the gene matches: 19. DNA for the CDR3: TGTGCCAGCACCTTGTGGCTAGCGGGACCAGGCATATCCAATGAGCAGTTCTTC. This translates into CASTLWLAGPGISNEQFF.

About this clone: This same CDR3 is encoded by further DNA sequences in the sample. V gene TRBV19 combines with J gene TRBJ1-2; D gene ambiguous. This CDR3 region has 11 residues. CDR1 and CDR2 (germline): LNHDA, SQIVND (reference sequence). The germline V and J ends were trimmed by 3 bases and 5 bases, with 4 bases remaining between them. The CDR3 spells CASSIGYGYTF. The CDR3 region has the DNA TGTGCCAGTAGTATCGGGTATGGCTACACCTTC. The whole variable domain, filled in from reference TRBV19 and TRBJ1-2, reads DGGITQSPKYLFRKEGQNVTLSCEQNLNHDAMYWYRQDPGQGLRLIYYSQIVNDFQKGDIAEGYSVSREKKESFPLTVTSAQKNPTAFYLCASSIGYGYTFGSGTRLTVV.

The rearrangement joins TRBV29-1 to TRBJ1-4; D gene unclear. CDR1 SQVTM and CDR2 ANQGSEA come from the germline V gene. The CDR3 length is 15 residues. Trimming pared 2 bases from V and 0 bases from J, leaving 10 bases between. CDR3 region: CSVERRSPTNEKLFF. CDR3 nucleotides: TGCAGCGTTGAAAGGAGATCCCCAACTAATGAAAAACTGTTTTTT.

This clone was observed a few times. The V call is TRBV18, the J call TRBJ1-5; a weak D match, TRBD1 (5 bases). The CDR3 runs to 15 residues. V lost 1 base and J lost 4, with 11 bases in between. CDR1 is KGHSH, CDR2 LQKENI, per germline. CDR3 in amino acids: CASSPQGLPNQPQHF. The CDR3 bases are TGTGCCAGCTCACCACAGGGGCTTCCTAATCAGCCCCAGCATTTT.

The chain uses TRBV9 and TRBJ2-5, with D unclear. The germline V and J ends were trimmed by 4 bases and 2 bases, with 9 bases remaining between them. CDR1 and CDR2 from the germline V gene are SGDLS and YYNGEE. The CDR3 covers 13 residues. This CDR3 is CASSPRSQETQYF. CDR3 in DNA: TGTGCCAGCAGCCCGCGGTCACAAGAGACCCAGTACTTC.

CDR3 DNA: TGTGCCAGCACCCCGGGAGAGAGGAATCAGCCCCAGCATTTT. Protein sequence: CASTPGERNQPQHF. The chain is built from TRBV7-2 and TRBJ1-5, with D unclear. The CDR3 has 14 residues. Germline V gene lookup returns CDR1 SGHTA and CDR2 FQGNSA. The V end lost 7 bases, the J end lost 4 bases, and 14 bases lay between the germline ends. The variable domain in full, completed from reference TRBV7-2 and TRBJ1-5, reads GAGVSQSPSNKVTEKGKDVELRCDPISGHTALYWYRQSLGQGLEFLIYFQGNSAPDKSGLPSDRFSAERTGGSVSTLTIQRTQQEDSAVYLCASTPGERNQPQHFGDGTRLSIL.

The CDR3: CASSSDRGTQYF. The CDR3, as DNA: TGTGCCAGCAGCTCGGACAGGGGAACGCAGTATTTT. V is TRBV7-2 and J is TRBJ2-3, with 9 bases lining up with TRBD1. Germline V CDR1 and CDR2: SGHTA, FQGNSA. Trimming took 4 bases from V and 9 from J; bases not matched to a gene: 2. The length of the CDR3 is 12 residues. Full variable domain (rest looked up from reference TRBV7-2 and TRBJ2-3): GAGVSQSPSNKVTEKGKDVELRCDPISGHTALYWYRQSLGQGLEFLIYFQGNSAPDKSGLPSDRFSAERTGGSVSTLTIQRTQQEDSAVYLCASSSDRGTQYFGPGTRLTVL.

The chain is built from TRBV6-6 and TRBJ1-6, with D unclear. The CDR3 is 14 amino acids. Per germline, CDR1 MNHNY and CDR2 SVGAGI (reference sequence). With 5 bases removed from V and 4 bases from J, the gap between germline ends came to 9 bases. The CDR3 bases are TGTGCCAGCAGTCCGACATTTTATAATTCACCCCTCCACTTT. This gives the protein CASSPTFYNSPLHF.

The chain carries TRBV7-9 and TRBJ1-1; 7 bases agree with TRBD1. The CDR3 runs 12 residues. CDR1 is SEHNR, CDR2 FQNEAQ, per germline (reference sequence). V shed 5 bases and J 6 bases; nucleotides not matched to a gene: 3. The CDR3 sequence is CASSADRAEAFF. CDR3 coding DNA: TGTGCCAGCAGCGCCGACAGGGCTGAAGCTTTCTTT.

Note on this clone: Other DNA sequences within the sample encode an identical CDR3. The gene calls are TRBV9 and TRBJ2-1, with D unresolved. This CDR3 has 15 amino acids. From germline, CDR1 is SGDLS and CDR2 YYNGEE. Trimming pared 1 base from V and 0 bases from J, leaving 8 bases between. The CDR3 reads CASSVSPGSYNEQFF. The CDR3 nucleotides are TGTGCCAGCAGCGTATCACCGGGCTCCTACAATGAGCAGTTCTTC.

The V call is TRBV4-3, the J call TRBJ1-4; 9 positions match TRBD1. This CDR3 spans 14 amino acids. CDR1 and CDR2 from the germline V gene are LGHNA and YSLEER. The J segment lost 7 bases and the V segment lost 3 bases, leaving 3 bases of the junction unmatched. This CDR3 is CASSQWDRAEKLFF. CDR3 nucleotide sequence: TGCGCCAGCAGCCAGTGGGACAGGGCTGAAAAACTGTTTTTT.

V is TRBV18 and J is TRBJ1-2; D is possibly TRBD1 (6 bases). The germline V and J ends were trimmed by 3 bases and 6 bases, with 17 bases remaining between them. Germline V gene sequence: CDR1 KGHSH, CDR2 LQKENI. The CDR3 length is 15 residues. The CDR3 reads CASSPRRAYRDGYTF. CDR3 coding DNA: TGTGCCAGCTCACCGAGACGAGCGTACAGGGATGGCTACACCTTC.

The gene calls are TRBV11-2 and TRBJ2-7; 7 nucleotides agree with TRBD1. The CDR3 runs to 11 residues. In germline, CDR1 is SGHAT, CDR2 FQNNGV. Trimming took 3 bases from V and 11 from J; bases not matched to a gene: 4. In DNA form, the CDR3 reads TGTGCCAGCAGCTTCGACAGGGAGAAGTACTTC. It translates to CASSFDREKYF.

The chain joins TRBV6-2 or TRBV6-3 to TRBJ1-2; 9 bases map to TRBD1. V lost 6 bases and J lost 3; bases outside the gene matches: 11. Germline V gene data show CDR1 as MNHEY and CDR2 as SVGEGT. The CDR3 runs 16 residues. The CDR3 protein is CASSNTRTGVHYGYTF. The CDR3, as DNA: TGTGCCAGCAGCAACACCCGGACAGGGGTTCACTATGGCTACACCTTC.

The chain has TRBV3-1 (or the pseudogene TRBV3-2) and TRBJ2-3; a possible D gene is TRBD2 (6 bases). Trimming shortened V by 1 base and J by 4 bases, and 6 bases separated the two germline ends. CDR1 is LGHDT and CDR2 is YNNKEL in the germline V gene (reference sequence). The CDR3 runs to 13 residues. The CDR3 DNA follows: TGTGCCAGCAGCCAAGGGAGGGCAGATACGCAGTATTTT. Protein product: CASSQGRADTQYF.

The chain couples TRBV7-2 to TRBJ1-1, with 8 bases fitting TRBD1. Germline CDR1 and CDR2: SGHTA and FQGNSA. The CDR3 loop spans 15 amino acids. Losses at the gene ends were 4 bases for V and 3 bases for J; bases not matched to a gene: 7. DNA for the CDR3: TGTGCCAGCAGCTATGACAGGGGAGGATACACTGAAGCTTTCTTT. It specifies CASSYDRGGYTEAFF.

The gene calls are TRBV9 and TRBJ2-2; 7 bases map to TRBD1. CDR1 is SGDLS and CDR2 is YYNGEE in the germline V gene. CDR3 length: 15 residues. After removal of 3 bases from V and 1 base from J, the junction contained 3 bases not matched to a gene. In DNA, the CDR3 is TGTGCCAGCAGCGCTAGGACAGGGAACACCGGGGAGCTGTTTTTT. Its protein is CASSARTGNTGELFF.

The rearrangement uses TRBV6-2 or TRBV6-3 and TRBJ2-3, with 7 positions matching TRBD2. Germline CDR1 and CDR2: MNHEY and SVGEGT. J was trimmed by 4 bases and V by 5 bases; bases with no gene match: 12. There are 16 residues in the CDR3. The CDR3 sequence: CASSTVTSVNADTQYF. The CDR3 bases are TGTGCCAGCAGTACCGTTACTAGCGTTAATGCAGATACGCAGTATTTT.

The chain combines TRBV5-1 with TRBJ2-1; 12 bases agree with TRBD2. Unmatched junction bases numbered 3, after V lost 2 bases and J lost 6 bases. This CDR3 has 15 amino acids. Germline assignment: CDR1 SGHRS and CDR2 YFSETQ. The CDR3 DNA sequence: TGCGCCAGCAGCTTATCTAGCGGGGGGGCCAATGAGCAGTTCTTC. Protein: CASSLSSGGANEQFF.